Listed below are T cell receptor beta chains from one sample, sequenced in a study of cytomegalovirus exposure and HLA in healthy donors. Some clones are missing from TCRdb's copy, which holds only in-frame ones; the method was immunoSEQ multiplex PCR. The sample has fewer than 250,000 clones, 70% to 80% seen once. Sequencing used PBMCs. The source of these receptors is a male donor in good health and CMV-seropositive. The CDR3 runs from the conserved cysteine through the conserved F or W. The order of the fields is clone size, J gene, CDR3 length, V gene, D gene, CDR3 DNA, CDR3 protein. D genes are given only for firm matches. The listing skips clone size in some rows; elsewhere it reads once, few, many or a size class.

clone size: few; J gene: TRBJ2-5; CDR3 length: 17; V gene: TRBV28; D gene: TRBD2; CDR3 DNA: TGTGCCAGCAGTTTAGGACTAGCGGGAGAAACGGATGAGACCCAGTACTTC; CDR3 protein: CASSLGLAGETDETQYF
clone size: once; J gene: TRBJ2-7; CDR3 length: 15; V gene: TRBV5-5; D gene: TRBD1; CDR3 DNA: TGTGCCAGCAGGGCTCCCGGGACAGCCTTGCGGGAGCAGTACTTC; CDR3 protein: CASRAPGTALREQYF
clone size: NA; J gene: TRBJ1-2; CDR3 length: 14; V gene: TRBV14; D gene: NA; CDR3 DNA: TGTGCCAGCAGCCAAGGACAGTCAGTCTATGGCTACACCTTC; CDR3 protein: CASSQGQSVYGYTF
clone size: NA; J gene: TRBJ1-1; CDR3 length: 14; V gene: TRBV27; D gene: NA; CDR3 DNA: TGTGCCAGCAGTTTGTCAGGGTGGAACACTGAAGCTTTCTTT; CDR3 protein: CASSLSGWNTEAFF
clone size: NA; J gene: TRBJ2-4; CDR3 length: 16; V gene: TRBV28; D gene: TRBD1; CDR3 DNA: TGTGCCAGCGCCCGGCCGGGACAGGGGTTTAAAAACATTCAGTACTTC; CDR3 protein: CASARPGQGFKNIQYF
clone size: NA; J gene: TRBJ1-3; CDR3 length: 14; V gene: TRBV5-1; D gene: NA; CDR3 DNA: TGCGCCAGCAGCTTGGCCGGGAATGGAAACACCATATATTTT; CDR3 protein: CASSLAGNGNTIYF
clone size: NA; J gene: TRBJ2-7; CDR3 length: 14; V gene: TRBV9; D gene: NA; CDR3 DNA: TGTGCCAGCAGCGTAGACCCAGGGGTTAACGAGCAGTACTTC; CDR3 protein: CASSVDPGVNEQYF
clone size: NA; J gene: TRBJ1-6; CDR3 length: 16; V gene: TRBV6-5; D gene: NA; CDR3 DNA: TGTGCCAGCAGTTACGGTATACCAGAACCTAATTCACCCCTCCACTTT; CDR3 protein: CASSYGIPEPNSPLHF
clone size: NA; J gene: TRBJ1-2; CDR3 length: 17; V gene: TRBV6-1; D gene: NA; CDR3 DNA: TGTGCCAGCAGTGAAGGCGGGTGGGAGGGACCGAGGTATGGCTACACCTTC; CDR3 protein: CASSEGGWEGPRYGYTF
clone size: few; J gene: TRBJ2-3; CDR3 length: 11; V gene: TRBV5-3; D gene: NA; CDR3 DNA: TGTGCCAGAAGCTTGGCGGGTACAGGGTATTTT; CDR3 protein: CARSLAGTGYF
clone size: NA; J gene: TRBJ1-5; CDR3 length: 13; V gene: TRBV27; D gene: NA; CDR3 DNA: TGTGCCAGCAGTTTTACCAGGGCGCAGCCCCAGCATTTT; CDR3 protein: CASSFTRAQPQHF
clone size: once; J gene: TRBJ1-1; CDR3 length: 13; V gene: TRBV9; D gene: NA; CDR3 DNA: TGTGCCAGCAGCGTAGGGCAGGGGACTGAAGCTTTCTTT; CDR3 protein: CASSVGQGTEAFF
clone size: NA; J gene: TRBJ2-4; CDR3 length: 14; V gene: TRBV19; D gene: TRBD1; CDR3 DNA: TGTGCCAGTAGGGACAGGGGGCGCGGAGACATTCAGTACTTC; CDR3 protein: CASRDRGRGDIQYF
clone size: NA; J gene: TRBJ2-2; CDR3 length: 16; V gene: TRBV27; D gene: TRBD2; CDR3 DNA: TGTGCCAGCACCCTCCGACTAGCAGCTACCACCGGGGAGCTGTTTTTT; CDR3 protein: CASTLRLAATTGELFF
clone size: NA; J gene: TRBJ2-7; CDR3 length: 11; V gene: TRBV10-3; D gene: NA; CDR3 DNA: TGTGCCATCAGTGTGAGCTACGAGCAGTACTTC; CDR3 protein: CAISVSYEQYF
clone size: NA; J gene: TRBJ2-5; CDR3 length: 16; V gene: TRBV4-2; D gene: TRBD2; CDR3 DNA: TGTGCCAGCAGCCAAGATCCCGCGGGGGGACAAGAGACCCAGTACTTC; CDR3 protein: CASSQDPAGGQETQYF
clone size: NA; J gene: TRBJ1-2; CDR3 length: 13; V gene: TRBV7-2; D gene: NA; CDR3 DNA: TGTGCCAGCAGCTCCTCCTCCTCCTATGGCTACACCTTC; CDR3 protein: CASSSSSSYGYTF
clone size: NA; J gene: TRBJ1-1; CDR3 length: 14; V gene: TRBV7-9; D gene: NA; CDR3 DNA: TGTTCCAGCACCGCTGGGCGGGGAACCACTGAAGCTTTCTTT; CDR3 protein: CSSTAGRGTTEAFF
clone size: NA; J gene: TRBJ2-2; CDR3 length: 13; V gene: TRBV7-9; D gene: NA; CDR3 DNA: TGTGCCAGCAGCTTAGAGGAGGCCGGGGAGCTGTTTTTT; CDR3 protein: CASSLEEAGELFF
clone size: NA; J gene: TRBJ1-2; CDR3 length: 15; V gene: TRBV7-2; D gene: NA; CDR3 DNA: TGTGCCAGCAGCTTAGCTCCGAGCTTCTCCGAGGGCTACACCTTC; CDR3 protein: CASSLAPSFSEGYTF
clone size: few; J gene: TRBJ2-7; CDR3 length: 12; V gene: TRBV7-9; D gene: NA; CDR3 DNA: TGTTCCAGCAGCGTCACAGGCTACGAGCAGTACTTC; CDR3 protein: CSSSVTGYEQYF
clone size: NA; J gene: TRBJ1-1; CDR3 length: 14; V gene: TRBV6-5; D gene: NA; CDR3 DNA: TGTGCCAGCAGGGTACAGGGTAGGATCACTGAAGCTTTCTTT; CDR3 protein: CASRVQGRITEAFF
clone size: NA; J gene: TRBJ1-1; CDR3 length: 11; V gene: TRBV7-2; D gene: NA; CDR3 DNA: TGTGCCAGCAGTTTGGCCTTTGAAGCTTTCTTT; CDR3 protein: CASSLAFEAFF
clone size: NA; J gene: TRBJ1-1; CDR3 length: 13; V gene: TRBV5-1; D gene: TRBD1; CDR3 DNA: TGCGCCAGCTTCCAGGGGGCTGGCACTGAAGCTTTCTTT; CDR3 protein: CASFQGAGTEAFF
clone size: NA; J gene: TRBJ2-7; CDR3 length: 11; V gene: TRBV27; D gene: NA; CDR3 DNA: TGTGCCAGCAGTGCGGGGCACGAGCAGTACTTC; CDR3 protein: CASSAGHEQYF
clone size: NA; J gene: TRBJ2-1; CDR3 length: 17; V gene: TRBV7-2; D gene: TRBD2; CDR3 DNA: TGTGCCAGCAGCTCGGGGGGTGGTCGAGCGGGGTACAATGAGCAGTTCTTC; CDR3 protein: CASSSGGGRAGYNEQFF
clone size: NA; J gene: TRBJ1-3; CDR3 length: 19; V gene: TRBV15; D gene: NA; CDR3 DNA: TGTGCCACCAGCAGAGATCGGTTGGGGCAGGGATACTCTGGAAACACCATATATTTT; CDR3 protein: CATSRDRLGQGYSGNTIYF
clone size: NA; J gene: TRBJ2-7; CDR3 length: 14; V gene: TRBV7-2; D gene: NA; CDR3 DNA: TGTGCCAGCAGCTTAGCGTTAGGGGTCTACGAGCAGTACTTC; CDR3 protein: CASSLALGVYEQYF
clone size: few; J gene: TRBJ2-4; CDR3 length: 16; V gene: TRBV19; D gene: NA; CDR3 DNA: TGTGCCAGTAGTATAGTGGGGGGGGCAGGCGGAAACATTCAGTACTTC; CDR3 protein: CASSIVGGAGGNIQYF
clone size: NA; J gene: TRBJ1-2; CDR3 length: 16; V gene: TRBV11-2; D gene: TRBD1; CDR3 DNA: TGTGCCAGCAGCTTAAAAGGTCTCCAGGGGGGATATGGCTACACCTTC; CDR3 protein: CASSLKGLQGGYGYTF
clone size: NA; J gene: TRBJ2-1; CDR3 length: 15; V gene: TRBV5-1; D gene: TRBD2; CDR3 DNA: TGCGCCAGCAGCCTAGCCGGGACTAGTCCCCCTGAGCAGTTCTTC; CDR3 protein: CASSLAGTSPPEQFF
clone size: NA; J gene: TRBJ1-4; CDR3 length: 15; V gene: TRBV19; D gene: NA; CDR3 DNA: TGTGCCAGTCGCGGGGGGGGTTTGGGGTTGGAAAAACTGTTTTTT; CDR3 protein: CASRGGGLGLEKLFF
clone size: NA; J gene: TRBJ1-3; CDR3 length: 16; V gene: TRBV7-2; D gene: TRBD1; CDR3 DNA: TGTGCCAGCAGCTTAGGGGGACAGGGAATGGGAAACACCATATATTTT; CDR3 protein: CASSLGGQGMGNTIYF
clone size: NA; J gene: TRBJ1-6; CDR3 length: 18; V gene: TRBV9; D gene: NA; CDR3 DNA: TGTGCCAGCAGCGCTCCGGGAGTGCGAAGCTCCTATAATTCACCCCTCCACTTT; CDR3 protein: CASSAPGVRSSYNSPLHF
clone size: NA; J gene: TRBJ2-7; CDR3 length: 16; V gene: TRBV6-5; D gene: NA; CDR3 DNA: TGTGCCAGCAGTTACGGGATGGCAGGGTCATCCTACGAGCAGTACTTC; CDR3 protein: CASSYGMAGSSYEQYF
clone size: few; J gene: TRBJ2-7; CDR3 length: 14; V gene: TRBV10-3; D gene: TRBD2; CDR3 DNA: TGTGCCATCAGTGAAGCGGGGGGCATCTACGAGCAGTACTTC; CDR3 protein: CAISEAGGIYEQYF
clone size: NA; J gene: TRBJ2-3; CDR3 length: 12; V gene: TRBV6-4; D gene: NA; CDR3 DNA: TGTGCCAGCAGTGCGAGCACAGATACGCAGTATTTT; CDR3 protein: CASSASTDTQYF
clone size: NA; J gene: TRBJ2-3; CDR3 length: 14; V gene: TRBV7-2; D gene: NA; CDR3 DNA: TGTGCCAGCAGCTTAGGTTCGGCCGGGGGTACGCAGTATTTT; CDR3 protein: CASSLGSAGGTQYF
clone size: NA; J gene: TRBJ2-2; CDR3 length: 17; V gene: TRBV30; D gene: NA; CDR3 DNA: TGTGCCTGGAATCGGTGGGACTCCCCCTCGGGCACCGGGGAGCTGTTTTTT; CDR3 protein: CAWNRWDSPSGTGELFF
clone size: few; J gene: TRBJ2-3; CDR3 length: 12; V gene: TRBV6-5; D gene: TRBD2; CDR3 DNA: TGTGCCAGCAGTCTAGCGGGAGTAACGCAGTATTTT; CDR3 protein: CASSLAGVTQYF
clone size: NA; J gene: TRBJ1-1; CDR3 length: 16; V gene: TRBV4-3; D gene: NA; CDR3 DNA: TGCGCCAGCAGCCAAGCCATGAGCCTCATGAACACTGAAGCTTTCTTT; CDR3 protein: CASSQAMSLMNTEAFF
clone size: NA; J gene: TRBJ1-2; CDR3 length: 14; V gene: TRBV19; D gene: NA; CDR3 DNA: TGTGCCAGTAGTAACGACGGGAAAAACTATGGCTACACCTTC; CDR3 protein: CASSNDGKNYGYTF
clone size: NA; J gene: TRBJ2-7; CDR3 length: 14; V gene: TRBV19; D gene: NA; CDR3 DNA: TGTGCCAGTAGTATCGGAGGCCTGCCTTACGAGCAGTACTTC; CDR3 protein: CASSIGGLPYEQYF
clone size: NA; J gene: TRBJ2-1; CDR3 length: 13; V gene: TRBV7-9; D gene: NA; CDR3 DNA: TGTGCCAGCAGCTTAAATACGGGGGATGAGCAGTTCTTC; CDR3 protein: CASSLNTGDEQFF
clone size: NA; J gene: TRBJ2-5; CDR3 length: 12; V gene: TRBV19; D gene: NA; CDR3 DNA: TGTGCCAGTAGTAGGGGGGAAGAGACCCAGTACTTC; CDR3 protein: CASSRGEETQYF
clone size: NA; J gene: TRBJ1-2; CDR3 length: 13; V gene: TRBV2; D gene: TRBD1; CDR3 DNA: TGTGCCAGCAGTTTACAGGGGGCTGATGGCTACACCTTC; CDR3 protein: CASSLQGADGYTF
clone size: once; J gene: TRBJ2-3; CDR3 length: 15; V gene: TRBV5-1; D gene: NA; CDR3 DNA: TGCGCCAGCAGCTTGGGGGCAGGAAGCACAGATACGCAGTATTTT; CDR3 protein: CASSLGAGSTDTQYF
clone size: few; J gene: TRBJ2-7; CDR3 length: 17; V gene: TRBV7-2; D gene: TRBD2; CDR3 DNA: TGTGCCAGCAGCCCCCAGCTGCGGACTAGCGGGTCCTACGAGCAGTACTTC; CDR3 protein: CASSPQLRTSGSYEQYF
clone size: NA; J gene: TRBJ1-5; CDR3 length: 16; V gene: TRBV18; D gene: TRBD1; CDR3 DNA: TGTGCCAGCTCACCCCAACAGGGGGGCAACAATCAGCCCCAGCATTTT; CDR3 protein: CASSPQQGGNNQPQHF
clone size: NA; J gene: TRBJ1-3; CDR3 length: 14; V gene: TRBV7-8; D gene: NA; CDR3 DNA: TGTGCCAGCAGCTTAGGTACTAGTGGAAACACCATATATTTT; CDR3 protein: CASSLGTSGNTIYF
clone size: NA; J gene: TRBJ2-5; CDR3 length: 14; V gene: TRBV11-2; D gene: NA; CDR3 DNA: TGTGCCAGCAGCTTAGCAGGTAGCGGCTATCCCGGGGACTTC; CDR3 protein: CASSLAGSGYPGDF
clone size: NA; J gene: TRBJ2-5; CDR3 length: 13; V gene: TRBV19; D gene: TRBD1; CDR3 DNA: TGTGCCAGTATGGACAGGGCGATCGAGACCCAGTACTTC; CDR3 protein: CASMDRAIETQYF
clone size: NA; J gene: TRBJ1-4; CDR3 length: 13; V gene: TRBV19; D gene: NA; CDR3 DNA: TGTGCCAGTAGGTCGAGAGAGAATGAAAAACTGTTTTTT; CDR3 protein: CASRSRENEKLFF
clone size: NA; J gene: TRBJ2-1; CDR3 length: 13; V gene: TRBV7-2; D gene: NA; CDR3 DNA: TGTGCCAGCAGCCCGCGGTGGTCAAATGAGCAGTTCTTC; CDR3 protein: CASSPRWSNEQFF
clone size: few; J gene: TRBJ1-2; CDR3 length: 12; V gene: TRBV28; D gene: NA; CDR3 DNA: TGTGCCAGCAGTTTGGGGCGCTATGGCTACACCTTC; CDR3 protein: CASSLGRYGYTF
clone size: NA; J gene: TRBJ2-5; CDR3 length: 14; V gene: TRBV27; D gene: NA; CDR3 DNA: TGTGCCAGCAGTTCCCGACAGGTCGCGGAGACCCAGTACTTC; CDR3 protein: CASSSRQVAETQYF